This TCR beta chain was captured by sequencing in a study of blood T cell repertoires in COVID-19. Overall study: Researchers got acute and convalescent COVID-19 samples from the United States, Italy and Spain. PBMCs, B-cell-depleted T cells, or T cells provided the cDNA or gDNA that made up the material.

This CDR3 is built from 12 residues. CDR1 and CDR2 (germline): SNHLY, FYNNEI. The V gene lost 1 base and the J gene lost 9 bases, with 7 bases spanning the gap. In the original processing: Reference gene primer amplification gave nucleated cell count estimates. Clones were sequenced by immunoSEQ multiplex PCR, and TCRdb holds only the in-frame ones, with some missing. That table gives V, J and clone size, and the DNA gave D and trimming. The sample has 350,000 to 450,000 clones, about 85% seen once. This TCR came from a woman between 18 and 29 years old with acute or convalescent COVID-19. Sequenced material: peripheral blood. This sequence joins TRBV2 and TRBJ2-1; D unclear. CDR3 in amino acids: CASSEVPGEQFF. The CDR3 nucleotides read TGTGCCAGCAGTGAAGTCCCCGGTGAGCAGTTCTTC. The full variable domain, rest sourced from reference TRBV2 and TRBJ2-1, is EPEVTQTPSHQVTQMGQEVILRCVPISNHLYFYWYRQILGQKVEFLVSFYNNEISEKSEIFDDQFSVERPDGSNFTLKIRSTKLEDSAMYFCASSEVPGEQFFGPGTRLTVL.